This T cell receptor (beta chain) derives from a study of cytomegalovirus exposure and HLA in healthy donors. Notes on the study in general: An analysis done earlier found most TCR beta V segments productive about 90% or about 30% of the time.

This PCR relied on a set of 60 Vbeta primers and 13 Jbeta primers. Only in-frame clones appear in the TCRdb table, and some are missing; sequencing was by immunoSEQ multiplex PCR. The data show about 100,000 clones, roughly 76% seen once. Losses at the gene ends were 5 bases for V and 1 base for J; bases not matched to a gene: 4. The CDR3 sequence is 14 residues long. Per germline, CDR1 SNHLY and CDR2 FYNNEI. Details on this clone: Its specificity is unknown.

Sample: PBMCs. The origin of this receptor is a woman aged 55-70 years in good health and CMV-seropositive. J is TRBJ1-1 and V is TRBV2; TRBD1 matches 7 bases. CDR3 nucleotide sequence: TGTGCCAGCAGTTTCACAGGGGAGAACACTGAAGCTTTCTTT. It is translated as CASSFTGENTEAFF.